This TCR beta chain was identified during a study of blood T cell repertoires in COVID-19. About the research overall: Sites in the United States, Italy and Spain provided acute and convalescent COVID-19 samples. Nucleic acid was either cDNA or gDNA, and it came from T cells, B-cell-depleted T cells, or PBMCs.

As originally analysed: From reference gene primer amplification, estimates of nucleated cell counts were derived. Data came from immunoSEQ multiplex PCR; TCRdb stores just in-frame clones and leaves some out. The V and J calls and the clone size are those of that table, but D and trimming were determined from the DNA. The sample yields about 37,000 clones, about 91% seen once. This CDR3 contains 15 residues. Trimming took 4 bases from V and 7 from J, leaving 15 bases between them. The germline V gene has CDR1 SGHRS and CDR2 YFSETQ. This clone was detected a few times. The chain links TRBV5-1 to TRBJ1-6; tentatively, D is TRBD1 (5 bases). Sequenced material: peripheral blood. The receptor was isolated from a woman in her 30s in a cohort sampled during active COVID-19. CDR3 DNA sequence: TGCGCCAGCAGCGGAGACAGCCCTAGGAATTCACCCCTCCACTTT. Translated: CASSGDSPRNSPLHF.